This T cell receptor beta chain was recorded in a study of blood T cells in healthy people across ages. Points on this clonotype: Its antigen is not known.

V was shortened by 2 bases and J by 8 bases, with 8 bases between the two germline ends. The CDR3 spans 12 residues. In germline, CDR1 is LGHDT, CDR2 YNNKEL (reference sequence). Study results and limitations: A roughly linear fall in TCR beta diversity per million T cells was seen with increasing age. Greater diversity and more naive CD4+ cells were seen in long-lived donors than in aged donors.

PBMCs, at least 6.5 million per sample, were isolated. A second PCR, run for roughly 7 to 12 cycles, used a sample-barcoded 5' primer plus a J-beta primer mix. All cDNA molecules were each tagged by a template-switch adaptor with 12 random nucleotides. TCRdb itself ran the 5' RACE reads through MiXCR, one entry per CDR3 protein. There are around 1,900,000 distinct CDR3 sequences in the sample; about two fifths occur only once, and 20% to 25% lies in the top ten. The clonotype comes from a human donor in good health. The sample taken for sequencing was blood. This chain links TRBV3-1 with TRBJ2-3; D uncertain. CDR3 amino acids: CASSQSYATQYF. DNA of the CDR3: TGTGCCAGCAGCCAATCCTATGCTACGCAGTATTTT.